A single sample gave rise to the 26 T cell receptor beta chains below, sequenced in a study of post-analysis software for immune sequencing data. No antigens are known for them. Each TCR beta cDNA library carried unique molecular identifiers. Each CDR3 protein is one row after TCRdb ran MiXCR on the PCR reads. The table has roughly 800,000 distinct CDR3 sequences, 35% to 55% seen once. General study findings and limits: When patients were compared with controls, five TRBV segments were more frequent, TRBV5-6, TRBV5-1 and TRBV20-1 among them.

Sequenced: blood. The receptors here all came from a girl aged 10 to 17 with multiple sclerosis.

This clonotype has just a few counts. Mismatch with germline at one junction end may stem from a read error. CDR3 nucleotide sequence: TGTGCCAGCAGCCAAGAACTTCGGTCACGCCCGGATCACCCCCAGCATTTT. This codes for CASSQELRSRPDHPQHF. The chain uses TRBV4-2 and TRBJ1-5; D not certain. CDR3 length equals 17 residues. Germline CDR1 reads LGHNA; CDR2 reads YNFKEQ.

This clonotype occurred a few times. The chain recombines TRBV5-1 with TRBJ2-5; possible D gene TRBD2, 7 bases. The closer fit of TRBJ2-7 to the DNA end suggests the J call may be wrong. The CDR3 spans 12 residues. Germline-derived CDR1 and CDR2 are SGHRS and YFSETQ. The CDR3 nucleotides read TGCGCCAGCAAGGGGGGGACCTACGAGCAGTACTTC. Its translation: CASKGGTYEQYF.

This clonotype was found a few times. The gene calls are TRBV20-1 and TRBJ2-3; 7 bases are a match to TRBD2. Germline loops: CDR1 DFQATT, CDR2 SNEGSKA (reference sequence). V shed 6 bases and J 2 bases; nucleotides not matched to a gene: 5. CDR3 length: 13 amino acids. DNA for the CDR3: TGCAGTGCGGGGGGGACTCCCACAGATACGCAGTATTTT. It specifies CSAGGTPTDTQYF.

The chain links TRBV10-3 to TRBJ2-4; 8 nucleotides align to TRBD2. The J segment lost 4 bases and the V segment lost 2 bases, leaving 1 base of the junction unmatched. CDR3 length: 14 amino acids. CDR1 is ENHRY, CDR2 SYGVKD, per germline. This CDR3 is CAISEEREKNIQYF. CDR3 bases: TGTGCCATCAGTGAGGAGCGGGAGAAAAACATTCAGTACTTC.

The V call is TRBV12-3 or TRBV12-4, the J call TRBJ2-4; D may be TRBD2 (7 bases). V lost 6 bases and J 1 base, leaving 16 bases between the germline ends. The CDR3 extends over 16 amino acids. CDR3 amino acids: CASSGGGSLAKNIQYF. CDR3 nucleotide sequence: TGTGCCAGCAGCGGGGGCGGGAGTCTGGCCAAAAACATTCAGTACTTC.

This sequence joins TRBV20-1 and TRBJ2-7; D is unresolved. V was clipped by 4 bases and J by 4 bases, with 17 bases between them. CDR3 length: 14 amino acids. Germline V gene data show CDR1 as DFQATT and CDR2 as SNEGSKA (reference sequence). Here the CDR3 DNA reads TGCAGTGCTATGTTGTCCACCCTGGGATACGAGCAGTACTTC. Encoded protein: CSAMLSTLGYEQYF.

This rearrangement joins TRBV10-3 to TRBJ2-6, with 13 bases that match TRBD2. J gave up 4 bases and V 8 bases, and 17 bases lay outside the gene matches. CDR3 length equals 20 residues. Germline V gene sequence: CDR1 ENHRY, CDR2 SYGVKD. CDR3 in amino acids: CAISLRWETSGRSGANVLTF. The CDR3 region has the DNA TGTGCCATCTCGCTACGGTGGGAGACTAGCGGGAGGAGCGGGGCCAACGTCCTGACTTTC.

CDR3 in DNA: TGTGCCAGCAGCAAAGCTTCTAGCGGGGACACTAGCACAGATACGCAGTATTTT. As protein: CASSKASSGDTSTDTQYF. V usage is TRBV21-1 and J usage is TRBJ2-3; TRBD2, the table's D call, was not compared with the DNA. TRBV21-1 is described as a pseudogene. The CDR3 sequence is 18 residues long.

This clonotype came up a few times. The CDR3: CASSYSASQETQYF. The CDR3 nucleotides are TGTGCCAGCAGTTACTCGGCTAGTCAAGAGACCCAGTACTTC. V usage is TRBV6-5 and J usage is TRBJ2-5; no definite D call. Between the trimmed V and J ends, which lost 0 bases and 2 bases, there was a span of 7 bases. There are 14 residues in the CDR3. Per germline, CDR1 MNHEY and CDR2 SVGAGI.

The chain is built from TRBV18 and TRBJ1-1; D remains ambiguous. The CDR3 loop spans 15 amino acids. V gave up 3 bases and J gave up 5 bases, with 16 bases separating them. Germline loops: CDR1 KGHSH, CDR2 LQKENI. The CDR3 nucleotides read TGTGCCAGCTCACCCACGAGGGCAAGAGGGACTGAAGCTTTCTTT. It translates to CASSPTRARGTEAFF. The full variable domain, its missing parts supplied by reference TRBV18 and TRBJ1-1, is NAGVMQNPRHLVRRRGQEARLRCSPMKGHSHVYWYRQLPEEGLKFMVYLQKENIIDESGMPKERFSAEFPKEGPSILRIQQVVRGDSAAYFCASSPTRARGTEAFFGQGTRLTVV.

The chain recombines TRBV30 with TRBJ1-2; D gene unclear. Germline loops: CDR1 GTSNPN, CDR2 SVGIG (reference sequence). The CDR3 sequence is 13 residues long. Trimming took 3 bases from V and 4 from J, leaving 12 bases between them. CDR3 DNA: TGTGCCTGGAGGCGGCAGATTCTCTATGGCTACACCTTC. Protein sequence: CAWRRQILYGYTF.

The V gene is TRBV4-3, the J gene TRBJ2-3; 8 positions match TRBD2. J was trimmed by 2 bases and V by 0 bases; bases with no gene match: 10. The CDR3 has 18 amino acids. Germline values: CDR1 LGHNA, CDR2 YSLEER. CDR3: CASSQDRGLDLITDTQYF. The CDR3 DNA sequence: TGCGCCAGCAGCCAAGATCGGGGACTAGATTTGATCACAGATACGCAGTATTTT.

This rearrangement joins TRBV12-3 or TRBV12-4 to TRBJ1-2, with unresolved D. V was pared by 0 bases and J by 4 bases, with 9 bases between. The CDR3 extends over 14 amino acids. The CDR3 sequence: CASSLAVGIYGYTF. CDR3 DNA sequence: TGTGCCAGCAGTTTAGCCGTAGGGATCTATGGCTACACCTTC.

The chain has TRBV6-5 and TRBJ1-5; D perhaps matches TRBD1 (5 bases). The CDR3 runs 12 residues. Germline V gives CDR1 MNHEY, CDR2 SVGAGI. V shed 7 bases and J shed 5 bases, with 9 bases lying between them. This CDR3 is CASKGPDQPQHF. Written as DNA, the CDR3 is TGTGCCAGCAAGGGACCAGATCAGCCCCAGCATTTT.

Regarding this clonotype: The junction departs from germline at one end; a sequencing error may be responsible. In DNA form, the CDR3 reads TGTGCCAGCAGCCCCATTTGGGGTTTTAATAATGGGCAGTTCTTC. Amino acids: CASSPIWGFNNGQFF. The J gene is TRBJ2-1, the V gene TRBV3-1; D remains ambiguous. This CDR3 spans 15 amino acids. The germline V gene has CDR1 LGHDT and CDR2 YNNKEL (reference sequence).

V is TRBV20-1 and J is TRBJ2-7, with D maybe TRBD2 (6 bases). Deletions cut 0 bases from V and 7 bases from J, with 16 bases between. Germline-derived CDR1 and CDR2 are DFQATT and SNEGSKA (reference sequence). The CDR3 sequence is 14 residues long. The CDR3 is CSARDMAGWKEQYF. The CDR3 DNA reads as TGCAGTGCTAGAGATATGGCGGGATGGAAGGAGCAGTACTTC.

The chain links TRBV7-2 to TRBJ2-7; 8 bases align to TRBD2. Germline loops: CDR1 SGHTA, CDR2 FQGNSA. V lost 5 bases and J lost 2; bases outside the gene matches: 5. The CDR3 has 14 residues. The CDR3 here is CASSRSGSAYEQYF. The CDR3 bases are TGTGCCAGCAGCCGAAGCGGGAGCGCCTACGAGCAGTACTTC. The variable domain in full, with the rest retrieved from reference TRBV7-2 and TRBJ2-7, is GAGVSQSPSNKVTEKGKDVELRCDPISGHTALYWYRQSLGQGLEFLIYFQGNSAPDKSGLPSDRFSAERTGGSVSTLTIQRTQQEDSAVYLCASSRSGSAYEQYFGPGTRLTVT.

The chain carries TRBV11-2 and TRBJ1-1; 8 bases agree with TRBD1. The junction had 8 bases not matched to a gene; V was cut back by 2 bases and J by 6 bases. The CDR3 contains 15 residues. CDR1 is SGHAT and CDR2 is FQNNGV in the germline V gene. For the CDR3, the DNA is TGTGCCAGCAGCTTACGCTCACAGGGGGACCCTGAAGCTTTCTTT. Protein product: CASSLRSQGDPEAFF.

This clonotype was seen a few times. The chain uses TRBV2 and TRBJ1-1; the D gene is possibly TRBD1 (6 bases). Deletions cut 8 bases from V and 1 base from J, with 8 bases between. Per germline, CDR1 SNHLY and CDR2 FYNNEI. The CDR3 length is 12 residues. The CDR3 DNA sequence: TGTGCCAGCGGACAGTCGAACACTGAAGCTTTCTTT. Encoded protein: CASGQSNTEAFF. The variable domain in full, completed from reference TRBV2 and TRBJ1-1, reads EPEVTQTPSHQVTQMGQEVILRCVPISNHLYFYWYRQILGQKVEFLVSFYNNEISEKSEIFDDQFSVERPDGSNFTLKIRSTKLEDSAMYFCASGQSNTEAFFGQGTRLTVV.

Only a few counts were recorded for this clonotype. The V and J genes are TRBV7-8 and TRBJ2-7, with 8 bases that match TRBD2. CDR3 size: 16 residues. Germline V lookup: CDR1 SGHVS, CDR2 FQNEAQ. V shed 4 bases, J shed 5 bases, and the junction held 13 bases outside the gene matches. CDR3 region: CASSSGRRGLVNEQYF. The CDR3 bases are TGTGCCAGCAGCTCAGGGAGGAGGGGACTAGTGAACGAGCAGTACTTC.

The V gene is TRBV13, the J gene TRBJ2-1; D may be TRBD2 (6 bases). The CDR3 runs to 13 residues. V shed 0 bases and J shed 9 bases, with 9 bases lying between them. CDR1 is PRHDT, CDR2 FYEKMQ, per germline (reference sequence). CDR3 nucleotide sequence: TGTGCCAGCAGCTTAGGCGGGGGTAGTGAGCAGTTCTTC. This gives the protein CASSLGGGSEQFF. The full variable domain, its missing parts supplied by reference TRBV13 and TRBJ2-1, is AAGVIQSPRHLIKEKRETATLKCYPIPRHDTVYWYQQGPGQDPQFLISFYEKMQSDKGSIPDRFSAQQFSDYHSELNMSSLELGDSALYFCASSLGGGSEQFFGPGTRLTVL.

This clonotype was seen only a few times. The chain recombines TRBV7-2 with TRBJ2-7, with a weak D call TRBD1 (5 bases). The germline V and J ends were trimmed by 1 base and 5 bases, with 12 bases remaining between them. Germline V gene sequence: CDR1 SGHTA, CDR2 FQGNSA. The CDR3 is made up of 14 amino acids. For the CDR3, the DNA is TGTGCCAGCAGCTTAGGTTCGCAGGGCAACGAGCAGTACTTC. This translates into CASSLGSQGNEQYF.

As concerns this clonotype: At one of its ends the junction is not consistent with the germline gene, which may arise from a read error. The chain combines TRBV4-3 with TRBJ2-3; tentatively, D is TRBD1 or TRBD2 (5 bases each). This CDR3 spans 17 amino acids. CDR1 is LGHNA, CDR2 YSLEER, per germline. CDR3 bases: TGCGCCAGCAACCAAGGCCAGGGTATGGGGGGCACAGATACGCAGTATTTT. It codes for CASNQGQGMGGTDTQYF.

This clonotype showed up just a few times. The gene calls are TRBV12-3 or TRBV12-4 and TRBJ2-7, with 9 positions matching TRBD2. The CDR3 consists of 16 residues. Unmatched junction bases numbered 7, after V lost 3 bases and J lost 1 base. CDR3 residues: CASSLGSSGTSYEQYF. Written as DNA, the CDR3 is TGTGCCAGCAGTTTGGGTTCTAGCGGGACTTCCTACGAGCAGTACTTC.

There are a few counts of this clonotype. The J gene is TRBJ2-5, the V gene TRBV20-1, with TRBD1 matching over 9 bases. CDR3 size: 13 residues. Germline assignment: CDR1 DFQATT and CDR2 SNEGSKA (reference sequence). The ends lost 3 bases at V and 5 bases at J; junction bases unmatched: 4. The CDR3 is CSARDRGWETQYF. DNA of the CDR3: TGCAGTGCTAGGGACAGGGGTTGGGAGACCCAGTACTTC.

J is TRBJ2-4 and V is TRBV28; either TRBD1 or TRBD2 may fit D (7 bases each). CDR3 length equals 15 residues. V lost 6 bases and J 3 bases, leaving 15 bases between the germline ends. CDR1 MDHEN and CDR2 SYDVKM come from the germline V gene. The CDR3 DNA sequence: TGTGCCAGCAGCCAGGGGGGGCGAGACAAAAACATTCAGTACTTC. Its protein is CASSQGGRDKNIQYF.